This T cell receptor beta chain was documented in a study of blood T cells in healthy people across ages. Notes on the study in general: Measured against age, TCR beta diversity per million T cells decreased in a roughly linear manner. Possibly confounding the expanded clonotype changes was the fact that donor CMV status was unknown.

On this clonotype: Its antigen is not known.

Primed by a sample-barcoded 5' primer and a J-beta primer mix, a second PCR proceeded for about 7 to 11 cycles. Sequencing yielded, for each sample, at least 3 million paired-end reads carrying CDR3. MiXCR, applied by TCRdb to the 5' RACE reads, yields one record per CDR3 protein. The repertoire holds over a million distinct CDR3 sequences, around 55% seen once, with roughly 7% in the top ten. The CDR3 is 18 amino acids. The V end was cut by 1 base, the J end by 0 bases, with 17 bases between. Germline CDR1 reads LGHDT; CDR2 reads YNNKEL (reference sequence). The specimen was blood. The rearrangement uses TRBV3-1 and TRBJ2-3; weak D call: TRBD2 (6 bases). The receptor's source is a man younger than 30 in good health. This CDR3 reads CASSQGGIAEGSTDTQYF. The CDR3, as DNA: TGTGCCAGCAGCCAAGGAGGTATAGCGGAGGGGAGCACAGATACGCAGTATTTT.